Below are 24 T cell receptor beta chains sequenced from a single sample in a study of regulatory T cells in long-lasting Graves disease. For TCR beta, libraries came from iRepertoire HTBI primers and Arm-PCR of CDR3 regions. MiXCR was run by TCRdb on the multiplex PCR reads, yielding one entry per CDR3 protein. Of about 440,000 distinct CDR3 sequences listed, about 15% were seen once; the top ten hold around 23%. As for time point: newly diagnosed GD, antithyroid drugs for less than 3 months. RNA from PBMCs was the source of the TCR library. The same data also went into a second study, on T cells in Graves' hyperthyroidism and ophthalmopathy.

The input for sequencing was peripheral blood mononuclear cells (PBMCs), taken at new diagnosis, from a patient treated with antithyroid drugs. The receptors come from a woman aged 18-29 years with Graves disease.

This sequence joins TRBV19 and TRBJ2-3; D gene ambiguous. Trimming removed 5 bases at V and 1 base at J, with 7 bases between. The germline V gene has CDR1 LNHDA and CDR2 SQIVND (reference sequence). The CDR3 contains 13 residues. DNA of the CDR3: TGTGCCAGTAGTCCCCTTGGCACAGATACGCAGTATTTT. Encoded protein: CASSPLGTDTQYF.

This clonotype was observed many times. The gene calls are TRBV6-5 and TRBJ2-7, with 11 positions matching TRBD2. The V gene end was trimmed by 3 bases and the J gene end by 6 bases; junction bases not matched to a gene: 13. The germline gives CDR1 MNHEY, CDR2 SVGAGI. This CDR3 spans 17 amino acids. The DNA for the CDR3 is TGTGCCAGCAGTTATGTAATATTTGGGACTAGCGGCGCCGAGCAGTACTTC. Protein: CASSYVIFGTSGAEQYF.

This clonotype was counted many times. V usage is TRBV12-3 or TRBV12-4 and J usage is TRBJ2-1; the match to TRBD2 covers 13 bases. This CDR3 spans 14 amino acids. V lost 6 bases, J lost 5 bases, and 1 base stayed unmatched. CDR3 in amino acids: CASRLAGGHNEQFF. The CDR3 DNA reads TGTGCCAGCAGACTAGCGGGAGGGCACAATGAGCAGTTCTTC.

This clonotype was counted only a few times. CDR3 bases: TGTGCCAGCTCACCAGTGGAGGGAGGAGGAGCCTACGAGCAGTACTTC. It specifies CASSPVEGGGAYEQYF. The chain is built from TRBV18 and TRBJ2-7, with D possibly being TRBD2 (6 bases). Germline V gene sequence: CDR1 KGHSH, CDR2 LQKENI. This CDR3 spans 16 amino acids. V was clipped by 2 bases and J by 2 bases, with 16 bases between them.

The chain combines TRBV4-1 with TRBJ1-3; no clear D. The CDR3 contains 15 residues. The germline gives CDR1 MGHRA, CDR2 YSYEKL. The V and J ends lost 1 base and 2 bases respectively, with 9 bases between them. CDR3 coding DNA: TGCGCCAGCAGCCAAGGAAGGTCACCTGGAAACACCATATATTTT. Its protein is CASSQGRSPGNTIYF.

This clonotype was detected only a few times. V usage is TRBV28 and J usage is TRBJ2-2; D perhaps matches TRBD2 (5 bases). Germline lookup yields CDR1 MDHEN and CDR2 SYDVKM. V lost 2 bases, J lost 5 bases, and 12 bases lay in between. This CDR3 contains 15 residues. This chain's CDR3 is CASSLGGKETGELFF. CDR3 DNA: TGTGCCAGCAGTTTAGGAGGAAAGGAGACCGGGGAGCTGTTTTTT.

This clonotype was found many times. The gene calls are TRBV5-1 and TRBJ2-5, with 11 bases that match TRBD2. Germline CDR1 is SGHRS and CDR2 is YFSETQ. The CDR3 sequence is 16 residues long. V was pared by 3 bases and J by 2 bases, with 6 bases of the junction left unmatched. In nucleotides, the CDR3 is TGCGCCAGCAGCTGGGGACTAGCGGCCTTTCAAGAGACCCAGTACTTC. This translates into CASSWGLAAFQETQYF.

The V and J genes are TRBV9 and TRBJ2-1; D gene uncertain. The germline V and J ends were trimmed by 4 bases and 6 bases, with 8 bases remaining between them. This CDR3 spans 12 amino acids. CDR1 and CDR2 (germline): SGDLS, YYNGEE. Written as DNA, the CDR3 is TGTGCCAGCAGCTCATCCCTCAATGAGCAGTTCTTC. Translated, it gives CASSSSLNEQFF.

This clonotype has a single count. The chain combines TRBV4-1 with TRBJ2-1; 13 nucleotides agree with TRBD2. Germline lookup yields CDR1 MGHRA and CDR2 YSYEKL. The CDR3 loop spans 17 amino acids. J was trimmed by 5 bases and V by 1 base; bases with no gene match: 5. CDR3 bases: TGCGCCAGCAGCCAAGGGACTAGCGGGAGTTCCCACAATGAGCAGTTCTTC. This translates into CASSQGTSGSSHNEQFF.

This clonotype was seen ten or more times. The chain joins TRBV12-3 or TRBV12-4 to TRBJ1-6; TRBD1 agrees at 8 bases. The junction had 6 bases not matched to a gene; V was cut back by 2 bases and J by 9 bases. The CDR3 runs to 15 residues. The CDR3 nucleotides read TGTGCCAGCAGTTTACGACAGGGGTATGTTTCACCCCTCCACTTT. It is translated as CASSLRQGYVSPLHF.

This clonotype occurred a few times. CDR3 protein: CASSGYQGARRETQYF. Written as DNA, the CDR3 is TGTGCCAGCAGCGGGTACCAGGGGGCGAGGAGAGAGACCCAGTACTTC. The chain employs TRBV7-6 and TRBJ2-5; 8 bases agree with TRBD1. Germline V gene data show CDR1 as SGHVS and CDR2 as FNYEAQ. Trimming at V came to 5 bases and at J to 4 bases, leaving 12 bases not matched to a gene. The CDR3 extends over 16 amino acids.

This clonotype has at least ten counts. This chain connects TRBV6-1 to TRBJ2-1; 13 bases line up with TRBD2. This CDR3 comprises 18 residues. V lost 5 bases to trimming and J lost 5 bases; unmatched junction nucleotides: 12. The germline V gene encodes CDR1 MNHNS and CDR2 SASEGT. The CDR3: CASSLRLAGGGVHNEQFF. The CDR3 DNA reads as TGTGCCAGCAGTCTTAGACTAGCGGGAGGTGGGGTCCACAATGAGCAGTTCTTC.

This clonotype was seen many times. The chain has TRBV6-2 or TRBV6-3 and TRBJ2-1; the match to TRBD2 covers 10 bases. The ends lost 5 bases at V and 4 bases at J; junction bases unmatched: 8. Germline V gene data show CDR1 as MNHEY and CDR2 as SVGEGT. The CDR3 contains 16 residues. The CDR3 sequence: CASSPSGTSAYNEQFF. The DNA of the CDR3 is TGTGCCAGCAGTCCCTCCGGGACTAGCGCTTACAATGAGCAGTTCTTC.

This clonotype came up many times. This chain connects TRBV13 to TRBJ2-7; perhaps TRBD2 as D (5 bases). The V end was cut by 0 bases, the J end by 4 bases, with 16 bases between. The CDR3 length is 16 residues. Germline V gene data show CDR1 as PRHDT and CDR2 as FYEKMQ (reference sequence). CDR3 protein: CASSLGRLHGLYEQYF. Here the CDR3 DNA reads TGTGCCAGCAGCTTAGGCCGGTTACACGGACTTTACGAGCAGTACTTC. Full variable domain (rest looked up from reference TRBV13 and TRBJ2-7): AAGVIQSPRHLIKEKRETATLKCYPIPRHDTVYWYQQGPGQDPQFLISFYEKMQSDKGSIPDRFSAQQFSDYHSELNMSSLELGDSALYFCASSLGRLHGLYEQYFGPGTRLTVT.

V and J are TRBV14 and TRBJ1-1; D gene ambiguous. V lost 0 bases and J lost 5, with 13 bases in between. This CDR3 is built from 15 residues. Germline CDR1 is SGHDN and CDR2 is FVKESK. The CDR3 reads CASSQDVGGGTEAFF. The CDR3 nucleotides are TGTGCCAGCAGCCAAGACGTGGGAGGAGGGACTGAAGCTTTCTTT.

In its sample, this clonotype was seen many times. V usage is TRBV7-2 and J usage is TRBJ2-2; 15 bases fit TRBD2. V lost 5 bases, J lost 4 bases, and 2 bases stayed unmatched. CDR3 length equals 16 residues. Germline assignment: CDR1 SGHTA and CDR2 FQGNSA. The CDR3 DNA reads as TGTGCCAGCAGCGGGGGACTAGCGGGAGGCACCGGGGAGCTGTTTTTT. Translation: CASSGGLAGGTGELFF.

V gene TRBV6-5 combines with J gene TRBJ1-2; 7 nucleotides line up with TRBD1. The V and J ends lost 3 bases and 4 bases, in that order; junction bases with no gene match: 8. Germline V lookup: CDR1 MNHEY, CDR2 SVGAGI. This CDR3 spans 15 amino acids. This CDR3 is CASSYGQGVFYGYTF. In DNA, the CDR3 is TGTGCCAGCAGTTATGGGCAGGGGGTATTCTATGGCTACACCTTC.

This clonotype came up many times. The V call is TRBV7-3, the J call TRBJ1-6; no firm D call. The V gene lost 1 base and the J gene lost 10 bases, with 8 bases spanning the gap. CDR1 is SGHTA and CDR2 is FQGTGA in the germline V gene. This CDR3 is 13 amino acids long. The CDR3 DNA reads TGTGCCAGCAGCTTAAATGACATCTCACCCCTCCACTTT. Protein product: CASSLNDISPLHF. The whole variable domain, filled in from reference TRBV7-3 and TRBJ1-6, reads GAGVSQTPSNKVTEKGKYVELRCDPISGHTALYWYRQSLGQGPEFLIYFQGTGAADDSGLPNDRFFAVRPEGSVSTLKIQRTERGDSAVYLCASSLNDISPLHFGNGTRLTVT.

This clonotype was seen only a few times. The chain joins TRBV28 to TRBJ1-2, with a tentative D call TRBD1 (6 bases). The germline V gene has CDR1 MDHEN and CDR2 SYDVKM. V was clipped by 11 bases and J by 1 base, with 14 bases between them. The CDR3 consists of 13 residues. The CDR3 spells CAAGGGLNYGYTF. Here the CDR3 DNA reads TGTGCCGCGGGCGGGGGGCTTAACTATGGCTACACCTTC.

This clonotype was picked up many times. The CDR3 sequence: CASSLNQAGTSTDTQYF. The CDR3 DNA is TGTGCCAGCAGCTTAAACCAAGCGGGAACTAGCACAGATACGCAGTATTTT. The chain employs TRBV7-6 and TRBJ2-3; 7 positions match TRBD2. The ends lost 2 bases at V and 0 bases at J; junction bases unmatched: 8. The CDR3 contains 17 residues. Looked up from germline, CDR1 is SGHVS and CDR2 is FNYEAQ.

In this sample, this clonotype turned up once. The chain links TRBV4-3 to TRBJ2-1; D may be TRBD1 (6 bases). CDR3 length: 14 residues. Trimming pared 1 base from V and 6 bases from J, leaving 10 bases between. Looked up from germline, CDR1 is LGHNA and CDR2 is YSLEER. In DNA form, the CDR3 reads TGCGCCAGCAGCCAAGCAGGGGCCCTCAATGAGCAGTTCTTC. Its translation is CASSQAGALNEQFF.

At least ten counts were recorded for this clonotype. The V call is TRBV20-1, the J call TRBJ2-3, with 11 bases lining up with TRBD2. V shed 2 bases and J 5 bases; nucleotides not matched to a gene: 9. Germline CDR1 DFQATT, CDR2 SNEGSKA (reference sequence). The CDR3 length is 16 residues. CDR3: CSARTTTSGMGDTQYF. The CDR3 DNA is TGCAGTGCTAGAACCACGACTAGCGGGATGGGAGATACGCAGTATTTT.

CDR3 nucleotide sequence: TGCGCCAGCAGCCAAGAGGGAACCGCCTACGAGCAGTACTTC. It translates to CASSQEGTAYEQYF. The chain links TRBV5-1 to TRBJ2-7; possibly TRBD2 for D (5 bases). Deletions cut 4 bases from V and 2 bases from J, with 13 bases between. CDR1 and CDR2 from the germline V gene are SGHRS and YFSETQ. CDR3 size: 14 residues.

This clonotype was observed many times. V and J are TRBV5-1 and TRBJ2-7, with 13 bases that match TRBD2. The CDR3 is 14 amino acids. Trimming at V came to 7 bases and at J to 4 bases, leaving 5 bases not matched to a gene. Germline V CDR1 and CDR2: SGHRS, YFSETQ. The CDR3 bases are TGCGCCAGCCACGGGACTAGCGGGAATTACGAGCAGTACTTC. This gives the protein CASHGTSGNYEQYF.